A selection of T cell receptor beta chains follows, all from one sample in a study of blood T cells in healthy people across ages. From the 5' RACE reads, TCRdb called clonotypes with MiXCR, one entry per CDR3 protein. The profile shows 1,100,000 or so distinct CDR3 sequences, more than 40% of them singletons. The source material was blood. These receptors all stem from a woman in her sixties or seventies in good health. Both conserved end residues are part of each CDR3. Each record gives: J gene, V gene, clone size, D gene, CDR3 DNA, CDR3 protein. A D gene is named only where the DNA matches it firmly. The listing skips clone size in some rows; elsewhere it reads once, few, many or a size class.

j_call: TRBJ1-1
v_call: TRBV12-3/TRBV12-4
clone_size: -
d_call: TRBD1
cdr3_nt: TGTGCCAGCACCTATCAGGGGGGGGTAGGGACTGAAGCTTTCTTT
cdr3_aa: CASTYQGGVGTEAFF

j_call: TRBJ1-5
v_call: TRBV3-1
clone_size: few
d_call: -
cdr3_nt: TGTGCCAGCAGCCAAGTCCCAGGGTCTCAGCCCCAGCATTTT
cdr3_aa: CASSQVPGSQPQHF

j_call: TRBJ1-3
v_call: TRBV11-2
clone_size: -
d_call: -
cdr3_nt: TGTGCCAGCAGCCTAGAGATATCGGGAAACACCACATATTTT
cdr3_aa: CASSLEISGNTTYF

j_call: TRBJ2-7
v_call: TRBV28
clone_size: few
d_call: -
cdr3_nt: TGTGCCAGCAGTTTCCCCTCGGCGGGGCAGTACTTC
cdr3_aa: CASSFPSAGQYF

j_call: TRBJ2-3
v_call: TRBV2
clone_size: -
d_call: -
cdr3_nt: TGTGCCAGCAGTGAAAAAGCAAGAACTAGCACAGATACGCAGTATTTT
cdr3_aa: CASSEKARTSTDTQYF

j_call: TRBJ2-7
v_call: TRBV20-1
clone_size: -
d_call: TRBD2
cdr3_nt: TGCAGTGCTAGAGCCCCGGGACTAGGTATCCACGAGCAGTACTTC
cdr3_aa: CSARAPGLGIHEQYF

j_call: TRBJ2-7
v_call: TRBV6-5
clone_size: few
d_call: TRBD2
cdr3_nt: TGTGCCAGCAAAGCGGGAACCCGGTACGAGCAGTACTTC
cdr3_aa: CASKAGTRYEQYF

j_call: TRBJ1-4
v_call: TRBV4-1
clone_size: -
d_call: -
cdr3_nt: TGCGCCAGCAGCCAACCAATACAGGGATTTAATGAAAAACTGTTTTTT
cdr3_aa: CASSQPIQGFNEKLFF

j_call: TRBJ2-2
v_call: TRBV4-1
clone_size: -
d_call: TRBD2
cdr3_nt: TGCGCCAGCAGGGAGCGGGAGAGGGCCGGGGAGCTGTTTTTT
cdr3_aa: CASRERERAGELFF

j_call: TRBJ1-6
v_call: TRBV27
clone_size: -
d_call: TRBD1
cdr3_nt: TGTGCCAGCAGACATCTGACCGGGACAGGGAATTCACCCCTCCACTTT
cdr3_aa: CASRHLTGTGNSPLHF

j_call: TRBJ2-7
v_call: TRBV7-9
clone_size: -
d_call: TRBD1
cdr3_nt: TGTGCCAGCAGCTTATTGCCCGGACAGGACTACGAGCAGTACTTC
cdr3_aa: CASSLLPGQDYEQYF

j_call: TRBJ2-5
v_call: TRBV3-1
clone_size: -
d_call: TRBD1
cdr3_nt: TGTGCCAGCAGCGGCCTGGGACAGGGGGGCGAGACCCAGTACTTC
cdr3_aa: CASSGLGQGGETQYF

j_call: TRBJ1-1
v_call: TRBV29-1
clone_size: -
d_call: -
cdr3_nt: TGCAGCGTTGATTGGGACTTGGGCACTGAAGCTTTCTTT
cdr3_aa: CSVDWDLGTEAFF

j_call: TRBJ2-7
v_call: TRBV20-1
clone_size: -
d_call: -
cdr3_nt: TGCAGTGCTACCGTAGACTTTCCCTACGAGCAGTACTTC
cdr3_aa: CSATVDFPYEQYF

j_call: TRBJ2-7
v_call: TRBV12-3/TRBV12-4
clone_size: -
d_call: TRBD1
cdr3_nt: TGTGCCAGCAGTTTTAGGGGGACAGCTATCAACGAGCAGTACTTC
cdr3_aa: CASSFRGTAINEQYF

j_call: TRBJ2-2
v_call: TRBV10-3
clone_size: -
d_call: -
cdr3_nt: TGTGCCACCCGCCACGCAGGGACCACCGGGGAGCTGTTTTTT
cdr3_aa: CATRHAGTTGELFF

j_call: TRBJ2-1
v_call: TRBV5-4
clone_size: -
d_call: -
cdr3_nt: TGTGCCAGCAGACTCTACGGAGTAGCAGGCTACAATGAGCAGTTCTTC
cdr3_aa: CASRLYGVAGYNEQFF